Shown below are 22 T cell receptor beta chains from a single sample sequenced in a study of OX40 agonist ivuxolimab in advanced cancers. The protocol used for the library was the immunoSEQ multiplex PCR assay. TCRdb re-hosts the immuneACCESS table, in-frame sequences only. Its copies lack some clones; in the studies checked, an unresolved V gene accounts for under half of them, and the cause for the rest is not known. This sample comprises roughly 61,000 clones, approximately 75% of them detected only once. The ten top clones hold over 0.7% of the sample. Sequences were derived from CD4+ or CD8+ T cells sorted from blood, sampled in a trial of the OX40 agonist ivuxolimab. Receptors originate from an adult with an advanced solid tumor such as melanoma, head and neck, liver or kidney cancer.

About this clone itself: The identical CDR3 is also encoded by other nucleotide sequences in the sample. The CDR3, as DNA: TGTGCCAGCAGCGTAGTTCCGAGCTCCTACAATGAGCAGTTCTTC. Its protein product is CASSVVPSSYNEQFF. V gene TRBV9 combines with J gene TRBJ2-1, with D unresolved. Germline V gene data show CDR1 as SGDLS and CDR2 as YYNGEE. V lost 0 bases and J lost 0, with 7 bases in between. This CDR3 is 15 amino acids long.

The genes are TRBV7-9 and TRBJ2-1; tentatively, D is TRBD1 or TRBD2 (5 bases each). This CDR3 spans 12 amino acids. Looked up from germline, CDR1 is SEHNR and CDR2 is FQNEAQ (reference sequence). The V gene lost 5 bases and the J gene lost 12 bases, with 14 bases spanning the gap. The CDR3 is CASSPLGPPQFF. CDR3 DNA: TGTGCCAGCAGCCCTCTGGGACCGCCGCAGTTCTTC.

The chain links TRBV6-6 to TRBJ1-5, with TRBD1 identical over 7 bases. CDR1 is MNHNY, CDR2 SVGAGI, per germline (reference sequence). The CDR3 extends over 14 amino acids. Trimming removed 6 bases from V and 1 base from J; junction bases left unmatched: 3. This chain's CDR3 is CASREGASNQPQHF. The CDR3 DNA follows: TGTGCCAGCAGGGAGGGGGCGAGCAATCAGCCCCAGCATTTT.

J is TRBJ2-2 and V is TRBV5-4; D unclear. Trimming pared 2 bases from V and 7 bases from J, leaving 9 bases between. Germline CDR1 is SGHNT and CDR2 is YYREEE (reference sequence). This CDR3 is 13 amino acids long. The CDR3 loop is CASSFIGIGELFF. For the CDR3, the DNA is TGTGCCAGCAGCTTTATTGGGATCGGGGAGCTGTTTTTT.

The chain couples TRBV9 to TRBJ2-1, with 11 bases aligning to TRBD2. Unmatched junction bases numbered 4, after V lost 2 bases and J lost 6 bases. CDR1 and CDR2 from the germline V gene are SGDLS and YYNGEE. This CDR3 contains 15 residues. DNA for the CDR3: TGTGCCAGCAGCGTGGTAGCGGGGGGGTCCAATGAGCAGTTCTTC. Amino acid sequence: CASSVVAGGSNEQFF.

CDR3: CASSLDQKTGGNQPQHF. The CDR3 nucleotides read TGTGCCAGCAGCTTAGATCAGAAGACAGGGGGCAATCAGCCCCAGCATTTT. This chain joins TRBV11-2 and TRBJ1-5, with 8 bases aligning to TRBD1. The CDR3 contains 17 residues. V shed 0 bases, J shed 2 bases, and the junction held 6 bases outside the gene matches. The V gene's germline CDR1 is SGHAT and CDR2 FQNNGV.

By sample fraction, this clone is medium-sized (0.01 to 0.1%). This rearrangement joins TRBV5-4 to TRBJ1-2; TRBD1 agrees at 7 bases. This CDR3 spans 15 amino acids. The trim removed 2 bases at V and 4 bases at J, leaving 8 bases unmatched. Looked up from germline, CDR1 is SGHNT and CDR2 is YYREEE (reference sequence). CDR3 bases: TGTGCCAGCAGCTTCCGACAGGGTGCATTCTATGGCTACACCTTC. Translating it yields CASSFRQGAFYGYTF.

The chain carries TRBV7-9 and TRBJ1-1; tentative D call: TRBD1 (5 bases). The CDR3 runs 14 residues. The germline V gene has CDR1 SEHNR and CDR2 FQNEAQ (reference sequence). Trimming left V 7 bases short and J 5 bases short, with 17 bases between. The CDR3 nucleotides are TGTGCCAGCAACCGACCCCCCGGGGCGACTGAAGCTTTCTTT. Protein: CASNRPPGATEAFF.

This sequence joins TRBV18 and TRBJ2-5; tentative D call: TRBD1 (6 bases). Trimming cost V 3 bases and J 2 bases, with 13 bases left between them. This CDR3 is 15 amino acids long. CDR1 is KGHSH, CDR2 LQKENI, per germline. The CDR3 loop reads CASSPIRDIQETQYF. The CDR3 coding sequence is TGTGCCAGCTCACCGATACGGGACATACAAGAGACCCAGTACTTC.

V and J are TRBV7-6 and TRBJ2-5, with 8 bases that match TRBD2. The junction had 11 bases not matched to a gene; V was cut back by 5 bases and J by 3 bases. Germline V gene data show CDR1 as SGHVS and CDR2 as FNYEAQ. This CDR3 is built from 16 residues. This CDR3 reads CASSPFSGTREETQYF. The CDR3 DNA sequence: TGTGCCAGCAGCCCCTTTAGCGGGACAAGAGAAGAGACCCAGTACTTC.

The chain employs TRBV2 and TRBJ2-2; D is ambiguous. Per germline, CDR1 SNHLY and CDR2 FYNNEI. The CDR3 totals 14 residues. V was cut by 1 base and J by 4 bases, with 7 bases left in between. The CDR3 spells CASSEESGTGELFF. The CDR3 DNA reads TGTGCCAGCAGTGAAGAGAGTGGCACCGGGGAGCTGTTTTTT. Drawing the rest from reference TRBV2 and TRBJ2-2, the complete variable domain is EPEVTQTPSHQVTQMGQEVILRCVPISNHLYFYWYRQILGQKVEFLVSFYNNEISEKSEIFDDQFSVERPDGSNFTLKIRSTKLEDSAMYFCASSEESGTGELFFGEGSRLTVL.

Remarks on this clone: Likely a read error: the CDR3 ends without its conserved phenylalanine or tryptophan. Because the CDR3's place on the DNA is in doubt, the DNA is left out and the CDR3 is given as listed by TCRdb. CDR3 residues: CASSFLRAPLMS. This sequence joins TRBV5-8 and TRBJ1-1. Germline lookup yields CDR1 SGHTS and CDR2 YDEGEE. The CDR3 contains 12 residues when both ends are counted.

This chain links TRBV5-4 with TRBJ1-5, with 8 bases that match TRBD1. The CDR3 covers 15 residues. J was trimmed by 2 bases and V by 4 bases; bases with no gene match: 5. Per germline, CDR1 SGHNT and CDR2 YYREEE (reference sequence). The CDR3 nucleotides read TGTGCCAGCAGCATCGACAGGGGAGGCAATCAGCCCCAGCATTTT. As protein: CASSIDRGGNQPQHF.

This clone was seen once. This sequence joins TRBV7-9 and TRBJ2-1; 7 nucleotides line up with TRBD1. Germline CDR1 is SEHNR and CDR2 is FQNEAQ (reference sequence). The CDR3 contains 14 residues. V shed 2 bases and J 5 bases; nucleotides not matched to a gene: 3. The CDR3 protein is CASSLTGADNEQFF. The CDR3, as DNA: TGTGCCAGCAGCTTAACAGGGGCGGACAATGAGCAGTTCTTC.

The V and J genes are TRBV28 and TRBJ2-5; 8 bases map to TRBD1. Germline lookup yields CDR1 MDHEN and CDR2 SYDVKM. The CDR3 runs to 16 residues. After removal of 6 bases from V and 1 base from J, the junction contained 10 bases not matched to a gene. CDR3 protein: CASRTNRGDSQETQYF. In DNA form, the CDR3 reads TGTGCCAGCAGGACCAACAGGGGGGACTCCCAAGAGACCCAGTACTTC.

V usage is TRBV6-1 and J usage is TRBJ2-2; D possibly matches TRBD1 or TRBD2 (5 bases each). In germline, CDR1 is MNHNS, CDR2 SASEGT. Trimming pared 8 bases from V and 5 bases from J, leaving 18 bases between. The CDR3 is 15 residues long. CDR3 DNA: TGTGCCAGCTCCTGGGGCCTCCGGGGAACCGGGGAGCTGTTTTTT. As protein: CASSWGLRGTGELFF.

J is TRBJ2-3 and V is TRBV19, with D perhaps TRBD1 (6 bases). In germline, CDR1 is LNHDA, CDR2 SQIVND (reference sequence). This CDR3 has 14 amino acids. Trimming cost V 8 bases and J 4 bases, with 16 bases left between them. For the CDR3, the DNA is TGTGCCAGTGCTCAGGGGTGGGGGTCAGATACGCAGTATTTT. Protein product: CASAQGWGSDTQYF.

The gene calls are TRBV5-1 and TRBJ1-1; TRBD1 matches at 7 bases. The length of the CDR3 is 14 residues. The germline V gene encodes CDR1 SGHRS and CDR2 YFSETQ. V shed 2 bases and J 1 base; nucleotides not matched to a gene: 2. CDR3 DNA sequence: TGCGCCAGCAGCTTCGGACAGGCGAACACTGAAGCTTTCTTT. It is translated as CASSFGQANTEAFF. Combining the CDR3 with reference TRBV5-1 and TRBJ1-1 gives the whole variable domain KAGVTQTPRYLIKTRGQQVTLSCSPISGHRSVSWYQQTPGQGLQFLFEYFSETQRNKGNFPGRFSGRQFSNSRSEMNVSTLELGDSALYLCASSFGQANTEAFFGQGTRLTVV.

The CDR3 DNA sequence: TGTGCCAGCAGCCAAGTGGGACAGTTAAACTATGGCTACACCTTC. This sequence encodes CASSQVGQLNYGYTF. This chain links TRBV4-2 with TRBJ1-2; 7 positions agree with TRBD1. CDR1 LGHNA and CDR2 YNFKEQ come from the germline V gene. The CDR3 spans 15 residues. The trim removed 1 base at V and 2 bases at J, leaving 4 bases unmatched.

J is TRBJ1-2 and V is TRBV6-5; D is ambiguous. Germline V gene data show CDR1 as MNHEY and CDR2 as SVGAGI. The CDR3 covers 12 residues. V lost 7 bases and J lost 7, with 13 bases in between. CDR3 in amino acids: CASIGPAGGYTF. CDR3 DNA: TGTGCCAGCATAGGCCCGGCCGGTGGCTACACCTTC.

The chain links TRBV23-1 to TRBJ1-2; D remains unclear. TRBV23-1 is sorted into the ORF group, with uncertain function. CDR3 size: 14 residues. With 6 bases removed from V and 8 bases from J, the gap between germline ends came to 19 bases. Here the CDR3 DNA reads TGCGCCAGCAGAAGAAACGGGGTGTGCTGGGGCTACACCTTC. Amino acids: CASRRNGVCWGYTF.

This chain links TRBV29-1 with TRBJ2-2; 11 bases map to TRBD1. Per the germline V gene, CDR1 is SQVTM and CDR2 is ANQGSEA. Germline trimming cut 6 bases from V and 4 bases from J; bases unmatched to any gene: 4. This CDR3 is built from 14 residues. This chain's CDR3 is CSVGTGGGTGELFF. The CDR3 nucleotides are TGCAGCGTAGGGACAGGGGGAGGCACCGGGGAGCTGTTTTTT.